This is a list of T cell receptor beta chains from one sample in a study of blood T cells in healthy people across ages. One entry per CDR3 protein, called by TCRdb with MiXCR from the 5' RACE reads. The sample records hundreds of thousands of distinct CDR3 sequences, approximately 52% being singletons. The sample consisted of blood. The receptors stem from a woman of 80 years or more in good health. The CDR3 runs from the conserved cysteine through the conserved F or W. D genes are given only for firm matches. Size tells how often a clone was seen (once, few, many) or the class of an expanded clone, and some rows leave it out.

TRBV9	.	.	TRBJ1-2	CASNSEGSNYGYTF	TGTGCCAGCAATTCTGAGGGTTCTAACTATGGCTACACCTTC
TRBV7-3	TRBD1	many	TRBJ2-1	CASSFQGAIYNEQFF	TGTGCCAGCAGCTTTCAGGGGGCCATATACAATGAGCAGTTCTTC
TRBV5-1	TRBD2	.	TRBJ2-1	CASSLSAGAVNEQLF	TGCGCCAGCAGCTTGTCAGCGGGAGCAGTCAATGAGCAGTTATTC
TRBV29-1	.	.	TRBJ2-3	CSVSGRISTDTQYF	TGCAGCGTTAGCGGCCGTATTAGCACAGATACGCAGTATTTT
TRBV7-9	.	many	TRBJ2-1	CASSILDTTEQFF	TGTGCCAGCAGCATACTGGACACTACTGAGCAGTTCTTC
TRBV7-2	.	.	TRBJ1-5	CASRPGTGGLSNQPQHF	TGTGCCAGCAGGCCAGGGACCGGGGGTTTGAGCAATCAGCCCCAGCATTTT
TRBV28	TRBD1	few	TRBJ1-2	CASNGDRSYGYTF	TGTGCCAGCAATGGGGACAGATCATATGGCTACACCTTC
TRBV25-1	TRBD2	.	TRBJ2-1	CASSPPGLGHNEQFF	TGTGCCAGCAGCCCCCCGGGACTAGGTCACAATGAGCAGTTCTTC
TRBV6-2/TRBV6-3	.	few	TRBJ2-3	CASSQDLGRIDTQYF	TGTGCCAGCAGTCAGGACTTGGGCAGGATAGATACGCAGTATTTT
TRBV20-1	.	.	TRBJ1-2	CSAPLAGRGYTF	TGCAGTGCCCCCTTAGCAGGGCGCGGCTACACCTTC
TRBV10-3	.	many	TRBJ2-1	CAIRDAAGGGEQFF	TGTGCCATCCGAGATGCAGCGGGCGGTGGTGAGCAGTTCTTC
TRBV27	TRBD2	.	TRBJ2-7	CASSDRAGGTYEQYF	TGTGCCAGCAGTGACCGAGCGGGGGGAACCTACGAGCAGTACTTC
TRBV4-1	.	.	TRBJ2-7	CASSQDYPSSYEQYF	TGCGCCAGCAGCCAAGACTACCCCAGCTCCTACGAGCAGTACTTC
TRBV6-6	TRBD1	.	TRBJ2-7	CASSYSGQGKGYEQYF	TGTGCCAGCAGTTACTCCGGACAGGGTAAGGGGTACGAGCAGTACTTC
TRBV29-1	TRBD1	few	TRBJ1-2	CSGDGQAYGYTF	TGCAGCGGGGACGGACAGGCCTATGGCTACACCTTC
TRBV5-6	.	.	TRBJ2-1	CASSSHLAMNEQFF	TGTGCCAGCAGCTCGCATCTAGCGATGAATGAGCAGTTCTTC
TRBV27	.	.	TRBJ1-2	CASSGTWTAGYTF	TGTGCCAGCAGCGGTACGTGGACGGCTGGCTACACCTTC
TRBV7-2	.	.	TRBJ2-5	CAGSLAETQYF	TGTGCCGGCAGCTTAGCAGAGACCCAGTACTTC
TRBV3-1	.	.	TRBJ2-7	CASSRSAGEQYF	TGTGCCAGCAGCCGGTCGGCCGGTGAGCAGTACTTC
TRBV20-1	.	.	TRBJ2-3	CSARRDPGIDTQYF	TGCAGTGCTCGCCGGGACCCGGGCATAGATACGCAGTATTTT
TRBV7-6	TRBD1	once	TRBJ2-7	CASSLEGQASYEQYF	TGTGCCAGCAGCTTAGAGGGACAGGCGAGCTACGAGCAGTACTTC
TRBV29-1	.	few	TRBJ1-2	CSTAGQTNYGYTF	TGCAGCACCGCGGGGCAGACCAACTATGGCTACACCTTC
TRBV2	.	.	TRBJ2-3	CASSGDRGTDTQYF	TGTGCCAGCAGTGGAGACAGAGGCACAGATACGCAGTATTTT
TRBV9	.	.	TRBJ1-2	CASSDKGGYTF	TGTGCCAGCAGCGACAAAGGAGGCTACACCTTC
TRBV20-1	.	.	TRBJ1-1	CSASFSRNTEAFF	TGCAGTGCTAGTTTCTCCCGGAACACTGAAGCTTTCTTT
TRBV4-1	.	.	TRBJ2-7	CASGQGWGPSSYNEQYF	TGCGCCAGCGGCCAGGGCTGGGGACCTAGCTCCTACAATGAGCAGTACTTC
TRBV5-1	.	.	TRBJ1-1	CASSLYRGGDTEAFF	TGCGCCAGCAGCTTGTATCGGGGAGGGGACACTGAAGCTTTCTTT
TRBV7-6	TRBD1	.	TRBJ2-3	CASTKQGYATDTQYF	TGTGCCAGCACGAAACAGGGGTATGCCACAGATACGCAGTATTTT
TRBV4-1	TRBD1	.	TRBJ1-2	CASSQRDRGGYGYTF	TGCGCCAGCAGCCAGCGGGACAGGGGTGGCTATGGCTACACCTTC
TRBV20-1	.	.	TRBJ1-5	CSAPARINQPQHF	TGCAGTGCCCCGGCGCGGATCAATCAGCCCCAGCATTTT
TRBV5-1	.	many	TRBJ1-5	CASRLEGGTQPQHF	TGCGCCAGCAGACTAGAGGGAGGGACACAGCCCCAGCATTTT
TRBV4-2	.	.	TRBJ2-2	CASSQEGDSILNTGELFF	TGTGCCAGCAGCCAAGAGGGGGACTCTATATTGAACACCGGGGAGCTGTTTTTT
TRBV5-1	.	few	TRBJ2-2	CASSLQGPLNTGELFF	TGCGCCAGCAGCTTACAAGGACCGCTGAACACCGGGGAGCTGTTTTTT
TRBV12-3/TRBV12-4	TRBD1	many	TRBJ2-3	CASSPQGAKADTQYF	TGTGCCAGCAGTCCACAGGGGGCGAAGGCAGATACGCAGTATTTT
TRBV27	TRBD2	.	TRBJ2-3	CASSIGLAGATDTQYF	TGTGCCAGCAGTATCGGACTAGCGGGGGCCACAGATACGCAGTATTTT